Detailed here is one TCR beta chain. This sample stems from a study of response to subunit inactivated influenza vaccine. TCRdb ran MiXCR on the RT-PCR reads and lists one entry per CDR3 protein. In the table there are 600,000 to 850,000 distinct CDR3 sequences, 13% to 15% of which are singletons. Germline CDR1 SGHRS, CDR2 YFSETQ. V lost 7 bases to trimming and J lost 0 bases, with 10 bases between them. CDR3 length equals 13 residues. The chain uses TRBV5-1 and TRBJ1-1; D call uncertain. The TCR comes from a man aged 45-60 years who received an inactivated influenza vaccine. The sample in question was PBMCs from blood, obtained around 15 days before vaccination. DNA of the CDR3: TGCGCCAGCGGAGTTGCAGTGAACACTGAAGCTTTCTTT. This encodes CASGVAVNTEAFF.